Listed here are 17 T cell receptor beta chains from one sample, sequenced in a study of blood T cell repertoires in COVID-19. Sequencing was performed with immunoSEQ multiplex PCR; in TCRdb, only in-frame clones are kept and a portion is missing. Of 130,000 or so clones in the sample, 70% to 90% were seen once. The sequenced sample was peripheral blood. These receptors came from a woman aged 55-69 years with acute or convalescent COVID-19.

The gene calls are TRBV28 and TRBJ1-3; 10 bases align to TRBD1. Looked up from germline, CDR1 is MDHEN and CDR2 is SYDVKM. The CDR3 loop spans 15 amino acids. V dropped 6 bases and J dropped 16; count of bases not matched to a gene: 18. This chain's CDR3 is CASSRRDRGLALLYF. CDR3 DNA sequence: TGTGCCAGCAGCCGCCGGGACAGGGGCCTCGCACTACTGTATTTT.

This clone turned up a few times. The rearrangement joins TRBV28 to TRBJ2-3, with D unclear. The V and J ends lost 6 bases and 4 bases respectively, with 8 bases between them. Germline-derived CDR1 and CDR2 are MDHEN and SYDVKM. The CDR3 is 12 residues long. Written as DNA, the CDR3 is TGTGCCAGCAGCCGGAGAGCAGATACGCAGTATTTT. It is translated as CASSRRADTQYF.

The gene calls are TRBV28 and TRBJ1-3, with 8 bases matching TRBD1. CDR3 length equals 19 residues. Germline CDR1 MDHEN, CDR2 SYDVKM. Unmatched junction bases numbered 15, after V lost 5 bases and J lost 0 bases. CDR3 residues: CASSKGQGGGYFSGNTIYF. The DNA of the CDR3 is TGTGCCAGCAGTAAAGGACAGGGTGGGGGATACTTCTCTGGAAACACCATATATTTT.

The J gene is TRBJ1-3, the V gene TRBV5-6; D ambiguous. Trimming pared 0 bases from V and 2 bases from J, leaving 6 bases between. Germline values: CDR1 SGHDT, CDR2 YYEEEE. This CDR3 region has 14 residues. The CDR3 coding sequence is TGTGCCAGCAGCTTGGCGGGGACTGGAAACACCATATATTTT. Protein sequence: CASSLAGTGNTIYF.

This rearrangement joins TRBV4-3 to TRBJ1-1; TRBD1 is a possible D gene (5 bases). Germline-derived CDR1 and CDR2 are LGHNA and YSLEER. CDR3 length: 14 amino acids. Trimming took 5 bases from V and 9 from J, leaving 19 bases between them. This CDR3 reads CASSTRGTSGKAFF. The DNA of the CDR3 is TGCGCCAGCAGCACAAGGGGCACTTCAGGGAAAGCTTTCTTT.

This clone has just one count. The V gene is TRBV28, the J gene TRBJ2-7; 8 bases are a match to TRBD1. Germline CDR1 reads MDHEN; CDR2 reads SYDVKM. This CDR3 is 15 amino acids long. V lost 7 bases to trimming and J lost 2 bases; unmatched junction nucleotides: 10. The chain's CDR3 is CASNPQGALTYEQYF. CDR3 coding DNA: TGTGCCAGCAACCCCCAGGGGGCCCTAACCTACGAGCAGTACTTC.

The V call is TRBV29-1, the J call TRBJ2-1; TRBD2 matches 7 bases. Germline lookup yields CDR1 SQVTM and CDR2 ANQGSEA. The length of the CDR3 is 16 residues. Trimming took 1 base from V and 0 from J; bases not matched to a gene: 6. The CDR3 nucleotides read TGCAGCGTTGAAGGTGCGGGACTATTCTCCTACAATGAGCAGTTCTTC. Encoded protein: CSVEGAGLFSYNEQFF.

V and J are TRBV30 and TRBJ2-2; 13 bases are shared with TRBD2. Unmatched junction bases numbered 5, after V lost 0 bases and J lost 7 bases. This CDR3 contains 16 residues. The germline V gene encodes CDR1 GTSNPN and CDR2 SVGIG (reference sequence). As DNA, the CDR3 is TGTGCCTGGAGTGTACTAGCGGGGGGGCCTATCGGGGAGCTGTTTTTT. It specifies CAWSVLAGGPIGELFF.

This chain connects TRBV29-1 to TRBJ2-3; D not certain. CDR3 size: 11 residues. Germline V gene data show CDR1 as SQVTM and CDR2 as ANQGSEA. The germline V and J ends were trimmed by 5 bases and 5 bases, with 8 bases remaining between them. The CDR3 coding sequence is TGCAGCGTTCGATACGGAGATACGCAGTATTTT. The encoded protein is CSVRYGDTQYF.

This clone has just one count. The rearrangement uses TRBV4-1 and TRBJ2-7; perhaps TRBD2 as D (6 bases). This CDR3 comprises 15 residues. Per germline, CDR1 MGHRA and CDR2 YSYEKL. With 1 base removed from V and 4 bases from J, the gap between germline ends came to 14 bases. In DNA form, the CDR3 reads TGCGCCAGCAGCCAAGGGGGCGGGACCCTTTACGAGCAGTACTTC. Translation gives CASSQGGGTLYEQYF.

The chain joins TRBV7-9 to TRBJ1-1; tentatively, D is TRBD1 (5 bases). CDR1 SEHNR and CDR2 FQNEAQ come from the germline V gene (reference sequence). The CDR3 runs to 14 residues. V gave up 1 base and J gave up 7 bases, with 13 bases separating them. The CDR3 DNA sequence: TGTGCCAGCAGCTTAGAAGGTCAGGGCTATGAAGCTTTCTTT. This gives the protein CASSLEGQGYEAFF.

The rearrangement uses TRBV18 and TRBJ2-1; 13 bases agree with TRBD2. V was clipped by 4 bases and J by 6 bases; unmatched bases: 3. Germline lookup yields CDR1 KGHSH and CDR2 LQKENI. The CDR3 is 15 residues long. CDR3 DNA: TGTGCCAGCTCACAACTAGCGGGGGGGCCCAATGAGCAGTTCTTC. Translation: CASSQLAGGPNEQFF.

This chain connects TRBV7-2 to TRBJ2-3; the match to TRBD2 covers 11 bases. This CDR3 spans 17 amino acids. CDR1 is SGHTA, CDR2 FQGNSA, per germline. Germline trimming cut 0 bases from V and 5 bases from J; bases unmatched to any gene: 7. As DNA, the CDR3 is TGTGCCAGCAGCTTAGCTAGTAGCGGGGGGGCCCAAGATACGCAGTATTTT. The encoded protein is CASSLASSGGAQDTQYF.

The chain employs TRBV10-3 and TRBJ1-1, with a possible D match to TRBD1 (6 bases). The CDR3 has 13 residues. Looked up from germline, CDR1 is ENHRY and CDR2 is SYGVKD. Between the trimmed V and J ends, which lost 3 bases and 7 bases, there was a span of 12 bases. CDR3 sequence (DNA): TGTGCCATCAGTGATGACCAGGGGTTTGAAGCTTTCTTT. This translates into CAISDDQGFEAFF.

J is TRBJ2-7 and V is TRBV30, with D perhaps TRBD1 (6 bases). The CDR3 is 12 residues long. Between the trimmed V and J ends, which lost 8 bases and 4 bases, there was a span of 15 bases. Germline V gene data show CDR1 as GTSNPN and CDR2 as SVGIG (reference sequence). As DNA, the CDR3 is TGTGCCGGCTACAGGGAACAGTACGAGCAGTACTTC. Protein: CAGYREQYEQYF.

The chain links TRBV6-2 or TRBV6-3 to TRBJ2-1, with TRBD2 matching over 9 bases. Germline lookup yields CDR1 MNHEY and CDR2 SVGEGT. Trimming took 2 bases from V and 2 from J; bases not matched to a gene: 7. This CDR3 comprises 17 residues. The CDR3 nucleotides are TGTGCCAGCAGTTACACGCGCGGGGGGGCTCCCTACAATGAGCAGTTCTTC. This codes for CASSYTRGGAPYNEQFF.

This clone came up once. V gene TRBV11-3 combines with J gene TRBJ2-5; D is perhaps TRBD2 (6 bases). The CDR3 covers 18 residues. Germline V gene sequence: CDR1 SGHNT, CDR2 YENEEA. V shed 0 bases and J shed 1 base, with 18 bases lying between them. CDR3 region: CASSLDLKGFGGQETQYF. The DNA for the CDR3 is TGTGCCAGCAGCTTAGATCTGAAGGGTTTCGGGGGCCAAGAGACCCAGTACTTC.